Presented here are 21 T cell receptor beta chains from one specimen sequenced in a study of metastatic and nonmetastatic thyroid tumors. MiXCR was used by TCRdb to re-call the PCR reads. The repertoire holds about 38,000 clones, 25% to 30% seen once, with 9.6% in the top ten. Treatment of any kind had been given to no patient before thyroid surgery. The specimen was blood. Every receptor here comes from a female donor with papillary thyroid cancer or a benign thyroid nodule (not recorded which). Some clones in this sample may be carry-over from other donors' samples.

The rearrangement links TRBV5-1 to TRBJ2-5; 7 nucleotides agree with TRBD2. The CDR3 loop spans 15 amino acids. Germline CDR1 SGHRS, CDR2 YFSETQ. The ends lost 2 bases at V and 2 bases at J; junction bases unmatched: 6. CDR3: CASSLSGAQQETQYF. The CDR3, as DNA: TGCGCCAGCAGCTTAAGCGGGGCCCAACAAGAGACCCAGTACTTC.

This clone has a count of ten or more. V and J are TRBV6-1 and TRBJ2-3; 8 positions agree with TRBD2. CDR3 length: 14 residues. Germline CDR1 reads MNHNS; CDR2 reads SASEGT. The ends lost 4 bases at V and 6 bases at J; junction bases unmatched: 6. The CDR3 sequence: CASSVAPGGDTQYF. Written as DNA, the CDR3 is TGTGCCAGCAGTGTAGCCCCGGGGGGGGATACGCAGTATTTT.

This clone was counted at least ten times. V gene TRBV20-1 combines with J gene TRBJ1-2, with TRBD1 matching 10 bases. Trimming cost V 5 bases and J 5 bases; bases outside gene matches: 8. CDR3 size: 14 residues. The germline V gene encodes CDR1 DFQATT and CDR2 SNEGSKA (reference sequence). CDR3 loop: CSAENPGQGYGYTF. CDR3 sequence (DNA): TGCAGTGCTGAAAATCCGGGACAGGGGTATGGCTACACCTTC.

This clone was seen ten or more times. The rearrangement uses TRBV20-1 and TRBJ1-4, with D tentatively TRBD1 (6 bases). Trimming stripped 6 bases from V and 8 bases from J, with 19 bases between. CDR3 length: 14 residues. The V gene's germline CDR1 is DFQATT and CDR2 SNEGSKA (reference sequence). CDR3 nucleotides: TGCAGTGCCCCCGGCGGGGGGCGAGGGGAAAAACTGTTTTTT. Protein: CSAPGGGRGEKLFF.

This clone was seen ten or more times. J is TRBJ1-2 and V is TRBV30, with 11 bases that match TRBD1. Germline V gene lookup returns CDR1 GTSNPN and CDR2 SVGIG (reference sequence). V lost 5 bases to trimming and J lost 6 bases; unmatched junction nucleotides: 2. CDR3 length: 12 residues. CDR3 sequence: CAWGQGANGYTF. Written as DNA, the CDR3 is TGTGCCTGGGGACAGGGGGCGAATGGCTACACCTTC.

This clone was recorded at least ten times. The chain combines TRBV2 with TRBJ1-5; TRBD1 might be the D (6 bases). The length of the CDR3 is 15 residues. V was clipped by 6 bases and J by 4 bases, with 16 bases between them. The V gene's germline CDR1 is SNHLY and CDR2 FYNNEI. CDR3 residues: CASRFDRSLNQPQHF. The DNA of the CDR3 is TGTGCCAGCAGGTTCGACAGGAGCCTTAATCAGCCCCAGCATTTT.

This clone came up many times. This sample also contains other DNA sequences that code for the same CDR3. This chain connects TRBV5-1 to TRBJ1-1; 7 bases are a match to TRBD1. The V and J ends lost 0 bases and 4 bases, in that order; junction bases with no gene match: 3. The length of the CDR3 is 14 residues. Germline values: CDR1 SGHRS, CDR2 YFSETQ. The DNA for the CDR3 is TGCGCCAGCAGCTTGGCAGGGGGTGGCACTGAAGCTTTCTTT. Translating gives CASSLAGGGTEAFF.

This clone was picked up a small number of times. The chain joins TRBV6-1 to TRBJ1-6; possible D gene TRBD1, 6 bases. Germline values: CDR1 MNHNS, CDR2 SASEGT. This CDR3 spans 13 amino acids. CDR3 in amino acids: CVITGQINSPLHF. The CDR3 nucleotides are TGTGTCATTACGGGACAAATTAATTCACCCCTCCACTTT.

This clone is categorized as medium-sized (0.01 to 0.1%). This sequence joins TRBV24-1 and TRBJ2-7, with D uncertain. This CDR3 has 15 amino acids. From germline, CDR1 is KGHDR and CDR2 SFDVKD. V was cut by 0 bases and J by 0 bases, with 8 bases left in between. CDR3 protein: CATSDLQVSSYEQYF. CDR3 bases: TGTGCCACCAGTGATTTGCAGGTGAGCTCCTACGAGCAGTACTTC.

The chain carries TRBV5-1 and TRBJ2-3, with a tentative D call TRBD2 (5 bases). Germline V gene sequence: CDR1 SGHRS, CDR2 YFSETQ. Trimming shortened V by 0 bases and J by 1 base, and 12 bases separated the two germline ends. The CDR3 is made up of 16 amino acids. Here the CDR3 reads CASSLVNLACTDTQYF. CDR3 nucleotides: TGCGCCAGCAGCTTGGTGAACCTAGCTTGCACAGATACGCAGTATTTT.

Many counts were recorded for this clone. This chain joins TRBV5-1 and TRBJ2-5, with 10 bases aligning to TRBD2. V trimming: 0 bases; J trimming: 2 bases; junction bases outside the gene matches: 7. CDR1 SGHRS and CDR2 YFSETQ come from the germline V gene. The CDR3 consists of 17 residues. The CDR3 nucleotides are TGCGCCAGCAGCTTGGGGGCTAGCGGGGGATTGCAAGAGACCCAGTACTTC. Encoded protein: CASSLGASGGLQETQYF.

The chain uses TRBV12-3 or TRBV12-4 and TRBJ1-2; unclear D gene. This CDR3 region has 11 residues. V was cut by 6 bases and J by 10 bases, with 12 bases left in between. The CDR3 loop is CASSPGTSYTF. The CDR3 nucleotides read TGTGCCAGCAGCCCCGGTACATCCTACACCTTC.

The chain has TRBV3-1 and TRBJ2-6, with D unresolved. This CDR3 comprises 16 residues. Trimming left V 4 bases short and J 1 base short, with 11 bases between. Germline V gene lookup returns CDR1 LGHDT and CDR2 YNNKEL (reference sequence). The CDR3 DNA sequence: TGTGCCAGCAGCCGCCCAGACGGTTCTGGGGCCAACGTCCTGACTTTC. This codes for CASSRPDGSGANVLTF.

This clone was counted many times. This chain's CDR3 is CASSLAVAGGQNEQFF. The CDR3 DNA follows: TGCGCCAGCAGCTTGGCCGTAGCGGGAGGGCAGAATGAGCAGTTCTTC. The chain has TRBV5-1 and TRBJ2-1; 11 bases align to TRBD2. CDR1 and CDR2 (germline): SGHRS, YFSETQ. The CDR3 runs to 16 residues. The V and J ends lost 0 bases and 7 bases, in that order; junction bases with no gene match: 6.

The chain is built from TRBV11-2 and TRBJ2-1; maybe TRBD1 (6 bases). CDR3 length equals 13 residues. V was pared by 1 base and J by 9 bases, with 10 bases between. The germline V gene encodes CDR1 SGHAT and CDR2 FQNNGV. CDR3 nucleotides: TGTGCCAGCAGCTTAGCTGGGGGCGGTGAGCAGTTCTTC. Its translation is CASSLAGGGEQFF.

By sample share, this clone is medium-sized. The rearrangement uses TRBV6-2 or TRBV6-3 and TRBJ2-3; TRBD1 matches at 11 bases. This CDR3 has 16 residues. CDR1 is MNHEY and CDR2 is SVGEGT in the germline V gene. The trim removed 5 bases at V and 4 bases at J, leaving 8 bases unmatched. For the CDR3, the DNA is TGTGCCAGCAGTCAACCGCCGGGACAGGGGGCAGATACGCAGTATTTT. Encoded protein: CASSQPPGQGADTQYF.

The chain is built from TRBV24-1 and TRBJ2-2; 8 nucleotides align to TRBD2. V lost 1 base and J lost 5; bases outside the gene matches: 5. The CDR3 sequence is 16 residues long. CDR1 is KGHDR, CDR2 SFDVKD, per germline. This chain's CDR3 is CATSDFRAGETGELFF. In nucleotides, the CDR3 is TGTGCCACCAGTGATTTTAGAGCGGGGGAGACCGGGGAGCTGTTTTTT.

This clone was seen only once. This sequence joins TRBV30 and TRBJ1-5; 7 bases line up with TRBD1. J lost 0 bases, V lost 0 bases, and 8 bases had no gene match. Germline V gene data show CDR1 as GTSNPN and CDR2 as SVGIG (reference sequence). This CDR3 comprises 17 residues. CDR3 DNA sequence: TGTGCCTGGAGTGTGGGGGGACAGTCATATAGCAATCAGCCCCAGCATTTT. Translated, it gives CAWSVGGQSYSNQPQHF. Complete variable domain (other parts from reference TRBV30 and TRBJ1-5): SQTIHQWPATLVQPVGSPLSLECTVEGTSNPNLYWYRQAAGRGLQLLFYSVGIGQISSEVPQNLSASRPQDRQFILSSKKLLLSDSGFYLCAWSVGGQSYSNQPQHFGDGTRLSIL.

The chain carries TRBV6-2 or TRBV6-3 and TRBJ1-3, with a weak D call TRBD1 (6 bases). Looked up from germline, CDR1 is MNHEY and CDR2 is SVGEGT. V was trimmed by 7 bases and J by 0 bases, leaving 13 bases between them. The CDR3 contains 15 residues. The CDR3 sequence: CASKRQAPSGNTIYF. Written as DNA, the CDR3 is TGTGCCAGCAAAAGACAGGCCCCCTCTGGAAACACCATATATTTT.

Sample share makes this clone medium-sized (0.01 to 0.1%). The chain has TRBV6-2 or TRBV6-3 and TRBJ1-5; D is possibly TRBD1 (6 bases). The germline gives CDR1 MNHEY, CDR2 SVGEGT. V was cut by 2 bases and J by 6 bases, with 14 bases left in between. The CDR3 runs to 15 residues. CDR3 DNA: TGTGCCAGCAGTTACAACCACAGGGCAGGTCAGCCCCAGCATTTT. Translating it yields CASSYNHRAGQPQHF.

The chain uses TRBV20-1 and TRBJ1-6; TRBD1 matches 7 bases. CDR3 size: 14 residues. The germline CDR1 and CDR2 sequences are DFQATT and SNEGSKA (reference sequence). V lost 0 bases and J lost 10; bases outside the gene matches: 6. This chain's CDR3 is CSARDVQGNSPLHF. The CDR3 coding sequence is TGCAGTGCTAGAGATGTACAGGGGAACTCACCCCTCCACTTT.